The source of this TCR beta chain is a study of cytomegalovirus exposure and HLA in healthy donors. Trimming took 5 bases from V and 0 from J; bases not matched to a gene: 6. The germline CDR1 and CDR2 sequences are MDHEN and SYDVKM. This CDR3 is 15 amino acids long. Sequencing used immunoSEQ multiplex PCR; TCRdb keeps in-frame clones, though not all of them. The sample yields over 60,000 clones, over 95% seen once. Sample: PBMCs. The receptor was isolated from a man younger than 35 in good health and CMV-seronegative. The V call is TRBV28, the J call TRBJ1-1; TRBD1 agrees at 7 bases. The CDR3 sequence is CASSTKDRMNTEAFF. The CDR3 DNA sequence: TGTGCCAGCAGTACAAAGGACAGGATGAACACTGAAGCTTTCTTT.